The rows below give T cell receptor beta chains drawn from one sample of a study of T cell responses to AZD1222 COVID-19 vaccine. Profiling relied on immunoSEQ multiplex PCR, and the TCRdb table lists in-frame clones only, not all of them. Of 120,000 or so clones in the sample, about 95% were seen once. This specimen consisted of peripheral blood, obtained 28 days after the second AZD1222 dose. The source is an adult who received the AZD1222 COVID-19 vaccine. Each CDR3 is given with its conserved first and last residue. Each record gives: V gene, D gene, clone size, J gene, CDR3 DNA, CDR3 protein. D genes are given only for firm matches. A clone size is listed for some rows: how often the clone was seen (once, few, many), or a class if it is expanded.

TRBV5-8	-	-	TRBJ1-1	TGTGCCAGCAGCTTGTTTGGGGGCAGGGTCCCAGAGGCTTTCTTT	CASSLFGGRVPEAFF
TRBV9	-	-	TRBJ2-7	TGTGCCAGCAGCGTAGGCCACGAGCAGTACTTC	CASSVGHEQYF
TRBV28	-	few	TRBJ1-1	TGTGCCAGCAGTTTAATGGGGTTTTTGAACACTGAAGCTTTCTTT	CASSLMGFLNTEAFF
TRBV30	-	-	TRBJ1-1	TGTGCCTGGGGTACGGGTGGTGAGACTGAAGCTTTCTTT	CAWGTGGETEAFF
TRBV12-3/TRBV12-4	TRBD1	-	TRBJ1-2	TGTGCCAGCTCACAGGGGGTAAACTATGGCTACACCTTC	CASSQGVNYGYTF
TRBV19	-	-	TRBJ1-2	TGTGCCAGTAGTATTGGCGGAAACTATGGCTACACCTTC	CASSIGGNYGYTF
TRBV11-2	-	-	TRBJ2-3	TGTGCCAGCAGCCCGTACACAGATACGCAGTATTTT	CASSPYTDTQYF
TRBV5-1	TRBD1	-	TRBJ1-3	TGCGCCCCTATCCAGACGGGACAGGAACTTTCTGGAAACACCATATATTTT	CAPIQTGQELSGNTIYF
TRBV18	-	-	TRBJ1-3	TGTGCCAGCTCACCACCGCGGGGGCTAAGTGACACCATATATTTT	CASSPPRGLSDTIYF
TRBV6-5	-	-	TRBJ2-4	TGTGCCAGCAGTTACGACGGTGGAGCCAAAAACATTCAGTACTTC	CASSYDGGAKNIQYF
TRBV4-2	-	-	TRBJ2-7	TGTGCCAGCAGCCAAGAGTTTCACGGGAATTCCTACGAGCAGTACTTC	CASSQEFHGNSYEQYF
TRBV7-2	-	-	TRBJ1-2	TGTGCCAGCAACCAGGGGCTCCCCTATGGCTACACCTTC	CASNQGLPYGYTF
TRBV12-5	TRBD1	-	TRBJ1-5	TGTGCTAGTGGTCCACCGACAGGGCTCCCTCAGCCCCAGCATTTT	CASGPPTGLPQPQHF
TRBV5-1	-	-	TRBJ1-5	TGCGCCAGCTCCCCGGCCGGGGAACTTCAGCCCCAGCATTTT	CASSPAGELQPQHF
TRBV12-3/TRBV12-4	-	-	TRBJ1-2	TGTGCCAGCAGTTTAGGAGGGAACTATGGCTACACCTTC	CASSLGGNYGYTF
TRBV11-2	-	-	TRBJ1-6	TGTGCCAGCAGCTTAGTACAGGGAGGTTCACCCCTCCACTTT	CASSLVQGGSPLHF
TRBV27	TRBD2	-	TRBJ2-3	TGTGCCAGCAGTTTAAGGGTAGCGGGAGGGCCAGGGAGCACAGATACGCAGTATTTT	CASSLRVAGGPGSTDTQYF
TRBV19	TRBD1	-	TRBJ2-7	TGTGCCAGTAGCCCCGGGACAGGTACCTACGAGCAGTACTTC	CASSPGTGTYEQYF
TRBV6-5	TRBD1	-	TRBJ1-1	TGTGCCAGCAGGTACAGACAGGGCCTGAACACTGAAGCTTTCTTT	CASRYRQGLNTEAFF
TRBV19	-	-	TRBJ2-3	TGTGCCCCCCACCCAGGGTCGAACTCCTCTAGCACAGATACGCAGTATTTT	CAPHPGSNSSSTDTQYF
TRBV5-1	-	-	TRBJ1-6	TGCGCCAGCAGCACGGGACCGGAATATAATTCACCCCTCCACTTT	CASSTGPEYNSPLHF
TRBV3-1/TRBV3-2	-	-	TRBJ1-5	TGTGCCAGCAGCCAGCGTCAACGGGGGGCCCAGCATTTT	CASSQRQRGAQHF
TRBV25-1	-	few	TRBJ2-2	TGTGCCAGCGGGAGTGGGGCCTACACCGGGGAGCTGTTTTTT	CASGSGAYTGELFF